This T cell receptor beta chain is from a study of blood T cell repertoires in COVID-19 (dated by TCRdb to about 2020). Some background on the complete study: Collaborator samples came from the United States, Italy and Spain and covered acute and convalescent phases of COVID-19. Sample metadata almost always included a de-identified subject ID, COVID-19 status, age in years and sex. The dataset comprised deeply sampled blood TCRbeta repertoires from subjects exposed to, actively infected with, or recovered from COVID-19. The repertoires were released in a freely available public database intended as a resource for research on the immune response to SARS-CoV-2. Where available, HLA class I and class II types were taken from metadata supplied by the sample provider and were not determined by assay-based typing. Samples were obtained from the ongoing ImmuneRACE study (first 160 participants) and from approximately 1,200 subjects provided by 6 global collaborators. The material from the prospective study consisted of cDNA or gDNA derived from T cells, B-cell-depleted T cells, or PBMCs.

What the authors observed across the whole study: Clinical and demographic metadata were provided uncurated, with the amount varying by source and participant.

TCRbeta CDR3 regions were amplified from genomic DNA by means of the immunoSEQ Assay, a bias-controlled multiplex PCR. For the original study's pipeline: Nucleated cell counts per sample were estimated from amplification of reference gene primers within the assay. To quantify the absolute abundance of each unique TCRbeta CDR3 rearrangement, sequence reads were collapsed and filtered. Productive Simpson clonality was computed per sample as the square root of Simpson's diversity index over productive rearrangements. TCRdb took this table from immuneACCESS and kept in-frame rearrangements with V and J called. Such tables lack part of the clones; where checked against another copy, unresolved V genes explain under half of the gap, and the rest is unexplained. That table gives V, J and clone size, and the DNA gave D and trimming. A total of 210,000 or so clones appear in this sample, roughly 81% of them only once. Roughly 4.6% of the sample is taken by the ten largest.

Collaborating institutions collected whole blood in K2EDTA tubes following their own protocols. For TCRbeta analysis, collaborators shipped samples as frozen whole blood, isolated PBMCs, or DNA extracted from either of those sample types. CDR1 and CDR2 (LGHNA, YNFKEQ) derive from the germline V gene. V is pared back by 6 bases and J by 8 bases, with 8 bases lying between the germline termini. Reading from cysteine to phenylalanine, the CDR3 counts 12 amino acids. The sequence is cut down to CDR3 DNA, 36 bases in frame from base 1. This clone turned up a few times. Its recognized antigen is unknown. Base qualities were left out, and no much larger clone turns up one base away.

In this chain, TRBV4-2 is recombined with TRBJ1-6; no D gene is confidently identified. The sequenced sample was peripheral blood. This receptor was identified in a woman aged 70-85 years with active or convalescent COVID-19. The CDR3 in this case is CASRARDSPLHF. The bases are TGTGCCAGCAGAGCGAGGGATTCACCCCTCCACTTT.